The 16 T cell receptor beta chains below all came from one sample that was sequenced in a study of blood T cell repertoires in COVID-19. The repertoire was sequenced with immunoSEQ multiplex PCR; TCRdb's copy has only in-frame clones and lacks some. The sample records more than 200,000 clones, around four fifths being singletons. Sequenced sample: peripheral blood. The receptors originated from a man aged 35 to 55 with active or convalescent COVID-19.

The rearrangement links TRBV19 to TRBJ2-5, with 7 bases fitting TRBD1. The V gene's germline CDR1 is LNHDA and CDR2 SQIVND (reference sequence). The V segment lost 4 bases and the J segment 5 bases; nucleotides outside the gene matches: 7. The CDR3 covers 14 residues. The CDR3 loop reads CASSTTGTHETQYF. CDR3 nucleotide sequence: TGTGCCAGTAGTACGACAGGGACCCATGAGACCCAGTACTTC.

The V call is TRBV3-1 (or the pseudogene TRBV3-2), the J call TRBJ2-2, with D hard to call. CDR3 length: 14 residues. V lost 4 bases and J lost 1, with 7 bases in between. Germline-derived CDR1 and CDR2 are LGHDT and YNNKEL (reference sequence). CDR3 loop: CASSPSLNTGELFF. The CDR3 nucleotides are TGTGCCAGCAGCCCTTCCTTGAACACCGGGGAGCTGTTTTTT.

The V and J genes are TRBV5-5 and TRBJ1-2; D ambiguous. The CDR3 spans 15 residues. The germline V gene has CDR1 SGHKS and CDR2 YYEKEE (reference sequence). Trimming cost V 0 bases and J 8 bases, with 17 bases left between them. The chain's CDR3 is CASSLGVLGVGGYTF. The DNA for the CDR3 is TGTGCCAGCAGCTTGGGTGTATTGGGAGTAGGAGGCTACACCTTC.

This rearrangement joins TRBV13 to TRBJ1-5; 7 nucleotides agree with TRBD1. This CDR3 has 17 residues. The trim removed 5 bases at V and 0 bases at J, leaving 10 bases unmatched. Germline V CDR1 and CDR2: PRHDT, FYEKMQ (reference sequence). The CDR3 DNA sequence: TGTGCCAGCAGCCGAAGGGACAGCTCTTATAGCAATCAGCCCCAGCATTTT. It is translated as CASSRRDSSYSNQPQHF.

J is TRBJ1-2 and V is TRBV30, with TRBD1 as a possible D gene (5 bases). V was cut by 1 base and J by 2 bases, with 5 bases left in between. The CDR3 totals 12 residues. CDR1 is GTSNPN, CDR2 SVGIG, per germline (reference sequence). DNA of the CDR3: TGTGCCTGGAGTGAGGGGAACTATGGCTACACCTTC. It yields the protein CAWSEGNYGYTF.

This rearrangement joins TRBV4-1 to TRBJ1-2; TRBD1 matches 7 bases. This CDR3 is 13 amino acids long. Germline trimming cut 2 bases from V and 6 bases from J; bases unmatched to any gene: 3. From germline, CDR1 is MGHRA and CDR2 YSYEKL. The CDR3 sequence is CASSQQGVDGYTF. In DNA, the CDR3 is TGCGCCAGCAGCCAACAGGGGGTAGATGGCTACACCTTC.

The chain employs TRBV6-2 or TRBV6-3 and TRBJ2-1, with D possibly matching TRBD2 (7 bases). The CDR3 sequence is 17 residues long. The V end lost 2 bases, the J end lost 9 bases, and 23 bases lay between the germline ends. Germline CDR1 and CDR2: MNHEY and SVGEGT. The CDR3 bases are TGTGCCAGCAGTTACCCGTACGGGGGGCTCCCTGACGGTGAGCAGTTCTTC. It codes for CASSYPYGGLPDGEQFF.

The V gene is TRBV28, the J gene TRBJ2-3; 7 bases are a match to TRBD1. CDR3 length: 14 amino acids. Germline loops: CDR1 MDHEN, CDR2 SYDVKM. The trim removed 4 bases at V and 4 bases at J, leaving 5 bases unmatched. In DNA form, the CDR3 reads TGTGCCAGCAGTTCAGGACAGGTAGCAGATACGCAGTATTTT. This gives the protein CASSSGQVADTQYF.

The rearrangement joins TRBV6-2 or TRBV6-3 to TRBJ1-4; D ambiguous. This CDR3 comprises 13 residues. V was clipped by 6 bases and J by 8 bases, with 13 bases between them. The germline gives CDR1 MNHEY, CDR2 SVGEGT. CDR3: CASSPFSGEKLFF. CDR3 nucleotide sequence: TGTGCCAGCAGCCCCTTTAGCGGCGAAAAACTGTTTTTT.

A single count supports this clone. The chain carries TRBV5-1 and TRBJ1-6; possibly TRBD1 for D (5 bases). The CDR3 contains 14 residues. Germline CDR1 is SGHRS and CDR2 is YFSETQ. V lost 0 bases, J lost 5 bases, and 6 bases lay in between. CDR3 nucleotides: TGCGCCAGCAGCTTGGAAGGGGATAATTCACCCCTCCACTTT. Translating it yields CASSLEGDNSPLHF. Based on the CDR3 plus reference TRBV5-1 and TRBJ1-6, the full variable domain is KAGVTQTPRYLIKTRGQQVTLSCSPISGHRSVSWYQQTPGQGLQFLFEYFSETQRNKGNFPGRFSGRQFSNSRSEMNVSTLELGDSALYLCASSLEGDNSPLHFGNGTRLTVT.

The genes are TRBV6-4 and TRBJ1-1, with TRBD1 matching over 9 bases. V shed 7 bases, J shed 5 bases, and the junction held 11 bases outside the gene matches. The CDR3 spans 15 residues. The germline V gene encodes CDR1 MRHNA and CDR2 SNTAGT. CDR3 sequence reads: CASIDKDRGITEAFF. DNA of the CDR3: TGTGCCAGCATAGATAAAGACAGGGGGATTACTGAAGCTTTCTTT.

The genes are TRBV7-3 and TRBJ2-2, with D unresolved. Trimming cost V 0 bases and J 6 bases, with 8 bases left between them. This CDR3 region has 14 residues. Per germline, CDR1 SGHTA and CDR2 FQGTGA. CDR3 residues: CASSLTLDAGELFF. The CDR3 DNA reads TGTGCCAGCAGCTTAACCCTAGATGCCGGGGAGCTGTTTTTT.

This chain joins TRBV18 and TRBJ2-1; 8 bases line up with TRBD1. The trim removed 3 bases at V and 0 bases at J, leaving 1 base unmatched. CDR1 is KGHSH, CDR2 LQKENI, per germline. This CDR3 has 15 amino acids. In DNA, the CDR3 is TGTGCCAGCTCACCCGACAGGGGCTCCTACAATGAGCAGTTCTTC. Amino acids: CASSPDRGSYNEQFF.

The CDR3 region is CASSKGSSAAYTQYF. The DNA of the CDR3 is TGTGCCTCCTCGAAGGGGTCCTCCGCGGCCTATACGCAGTATTTT. This chain connects TRBV13 to TRBJ2-3, with D possibly matching TRBD1 (5 bases). Trimming removed 11 bases at V and 7 bases at J, with 25 bases between. Germline lookup yields CDR1 PRHDT and CDR2 FYEKMQ (reference sequence). The length of the CDR3 is 15 residues.

The CDR3 sequence: CASSQDLHTSGASSTDTQYF. In nucleotides, the CDR3 is TGCGCCAGCAGCCAAGATCTTCACACTAGCGGTGCCTCTAGCACAGATACGCAGTATTTT. V usage is TRBV4-3 and J usage is TRBJ2-3; 8 bases align to TRBD2. The CDR3 runs to 20 residues. The V gene end was trimmed by 0 bases and the J gene end by 0 bases; junction bases not matched to a gene: 14. Germline CDR1 LGHNA, CDR2 YSLEER.

The V and J genes are TRBV3-1 (or the pseudogene TRBV3-2) and TRBJ2-1, with TRBD1 as a possible D gene (6 bases). V shed 6 bases and J shed 10 bases, with 22 bases lying between them. The CDR3 runs 15 residues. Germline CDR1 and CDR2: LGHDT and YNNKEL (reference sequence). The CDR3 here is CASSPGAGASKEQFF. DNA of the CDR3: TGTGCCAGCAGTCCCGGAGCAGGGGCCAGCAAGGAGCAGTTCTTC.